This T cell receptor beta chain was obtained from a study of radiotherapy plus CTLA-4 blockade in lung cancer. Comment on this clone: Its target is not known.

General study findings and limits: Response was reportedly best predicted by early blood T cell clone dynamics, with interferon-beta. Peripheral blood showed expansion of tumor-derived TCR clones after radiotherapy and ipilimumab.

Repertoires were generated with immunoSEQ multiplex PCR, while TCRdb's copy carries only in-frame clones and drops some. Of approximately 83,000 clones listed, around 81% are singletons. The V and J ends lost 7 bases and 0 bases respectively, with 4 bases between them. The germline gives CDR1 SGHDN, CDR2 FVKESK. CDR3 size: 12 residues. It was focal radiation plus CTLA-4 blockade with ipilimumab that patients with chemo-refractory metastatic non-small-cell lung cancer received. The genes are TRBV14 and TRBJ1-3; D is uncertain. Material: peripheral blood, obtained from a patient treated with radiotherapy plus ipilimumab. This sequence was found in a human donor with non-small cell lung cancer who had a partial response to radiotherapy plus ipilimumab. Some clones in this sample may be carry-over from other donors' samples. Here the CDR3 DNA reads TGTGCCAGCACATTCTCTGGAAACACCATATATTTT. Protein sequence: CASTFSGNTIYF.